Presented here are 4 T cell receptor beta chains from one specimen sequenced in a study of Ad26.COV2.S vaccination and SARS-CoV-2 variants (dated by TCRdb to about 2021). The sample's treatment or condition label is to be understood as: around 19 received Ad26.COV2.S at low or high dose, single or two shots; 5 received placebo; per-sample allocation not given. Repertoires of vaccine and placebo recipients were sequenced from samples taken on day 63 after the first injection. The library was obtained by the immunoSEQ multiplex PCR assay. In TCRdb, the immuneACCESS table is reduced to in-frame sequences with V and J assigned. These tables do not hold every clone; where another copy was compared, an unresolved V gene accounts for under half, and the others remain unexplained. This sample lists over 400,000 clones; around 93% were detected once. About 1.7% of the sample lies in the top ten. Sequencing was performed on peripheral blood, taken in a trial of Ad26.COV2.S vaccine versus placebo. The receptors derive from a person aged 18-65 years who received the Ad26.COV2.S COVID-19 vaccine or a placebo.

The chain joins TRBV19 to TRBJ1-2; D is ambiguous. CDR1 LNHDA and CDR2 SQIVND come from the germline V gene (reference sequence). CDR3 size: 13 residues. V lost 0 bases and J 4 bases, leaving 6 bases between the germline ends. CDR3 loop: CASSIETGYGYTF. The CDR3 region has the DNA TGTGCCAGTAGTATAGAAACGGGCTATGGCTACACCTTC.

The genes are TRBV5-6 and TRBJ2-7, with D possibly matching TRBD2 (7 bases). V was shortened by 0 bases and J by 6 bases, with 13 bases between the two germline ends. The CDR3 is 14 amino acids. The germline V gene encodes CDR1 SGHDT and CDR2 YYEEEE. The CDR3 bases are TGTGCCAGCAGCTTGGGATCGGGGGGCCGCGAGCAGTACTTC. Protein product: CASSLGSGGREQYF.

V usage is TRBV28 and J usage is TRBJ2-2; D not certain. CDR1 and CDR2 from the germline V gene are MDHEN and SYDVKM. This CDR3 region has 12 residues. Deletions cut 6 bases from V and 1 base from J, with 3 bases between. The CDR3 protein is CASRRNTGELFF. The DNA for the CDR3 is TGTGCCAGCAGACGGAACACCGGGGAGCTGTTTTTT.

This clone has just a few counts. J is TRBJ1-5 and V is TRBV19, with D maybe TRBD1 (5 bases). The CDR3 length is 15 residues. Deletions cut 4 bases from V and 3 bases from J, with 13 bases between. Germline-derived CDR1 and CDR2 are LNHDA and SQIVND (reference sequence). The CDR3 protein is CASSTHTGSNQPQHF. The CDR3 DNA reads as TGTGCCAGTAGTACCCACACAGGTTCCAATCAGCCCCAGCATTTT. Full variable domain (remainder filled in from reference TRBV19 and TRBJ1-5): DGGITQSPKYLFRKEGQNVTLSCEQNLNHDAMYWYRQDPGQGLRLIYYSQIVNDFQKGDIAEGYSVSREKKESFPLTVTSAQKNPTAFYLCASSTHTGSNQPQHFGDGTRLSIL.